This note documents a single T cell receptor (beta chain) sequence. Its antigen is undetermined. These data are taken from a study of PD-L1 blockade in urothelial cancer. Background on the study: Enrolled patients had been treated previously with 0 to 3 chemotherapy regimens. Findings of the study overall: Blood TCR clonality below the median before treatment was a predictor of better survival.

Data came from immunoSEQ multiplex PCR; TCRdb stores just in-frame clones and leaves some out. Here the sample spans under 50,000 clones, 75% to 95% being singletons. Metastatic or locally advanced urothelial carcinoma was present in the patients. Per germline, CDR1 SQVTM and CDR2 ANQGSEA. Deletions cut 4 bases from V and 0 bases from J, with 10 bases between. The CDR3 loop spans 15 amino acids. The starting material was PBMCs, obtained around atezolizumab (anti-PD-L1) treatment. This sequence was found in a man between 65 and 80 years old with urothelial cancer. The chain has TRBV29-1 and TRBJ2-6; D not resolved. The DNA for the CDR3 is TGCAGCGTTGCCCCCCCGGGCTCTGGGGCCAACGTCCTGACTTTC. Translation: CSVAPPGSGANVLTF.